The clone carrying this TCR beta chain was seen only a few times. The target antigen is unknown. This sample stems from a study of Graves' ophthalmopathy and Graves' hyperthyroidism. In the study overall: The blood sample was drawn at first diagnosis and before any treatment.

Amplification targeted the TCR beta CDR3 regions, with RNA transcripts as the source material. The first round was an RT-PCR with HTBI primers, and the second round was a multiplex PCR. TCRdb fed the multiplex PCR reads into MiXCR, producing one record per CDR3 protein. The table lists almost 400,000 distinct CDR3 sequences, roughly 18% of them singletons. Ophthalmopathic donors had moderate-to-severe activity, CAS ≥3 and NOSPECS ≥4, with disease that had lasted under 3 months. General study results and limits: Clonotypes were expanded in thyroid at above 0.001 frequency, and most also appeared in blood.

This CDR3 region has 14 residues. The V gene's germline CDR1 is LGHDT and CDR2 YNNKEL (reference sequence). V was clipped by 4 bases and J by 8 bases, with 18 bases between them. The chain joins TRBV3-1 to TRBJ2-7; D might be TRBD2 (6 bases). Sequenced sample: peripheral blood. This receptor was identified in a woman between 18 and 29 years old with Graves' ophthalmopathy. The CDR3 DNA is TGTGCCAGCAGCCCCCCGATGGGGGGTTCGCAGCAGTACTTC. Encoded protein: CASSPPMGGSQQYF.